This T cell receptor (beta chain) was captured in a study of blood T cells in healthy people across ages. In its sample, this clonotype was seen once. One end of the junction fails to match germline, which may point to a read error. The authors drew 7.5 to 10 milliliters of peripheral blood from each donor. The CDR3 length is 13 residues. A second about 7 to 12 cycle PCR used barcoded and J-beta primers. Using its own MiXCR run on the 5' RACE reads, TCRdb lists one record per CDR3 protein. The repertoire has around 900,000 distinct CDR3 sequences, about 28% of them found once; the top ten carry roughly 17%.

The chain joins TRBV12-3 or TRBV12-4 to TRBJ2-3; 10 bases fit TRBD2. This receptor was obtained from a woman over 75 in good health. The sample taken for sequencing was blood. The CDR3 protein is CASSLAGGDVQYF. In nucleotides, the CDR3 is TGTGCCAGCAGCTTAGCGGGAGGAGATGTGCAGTATTTT.